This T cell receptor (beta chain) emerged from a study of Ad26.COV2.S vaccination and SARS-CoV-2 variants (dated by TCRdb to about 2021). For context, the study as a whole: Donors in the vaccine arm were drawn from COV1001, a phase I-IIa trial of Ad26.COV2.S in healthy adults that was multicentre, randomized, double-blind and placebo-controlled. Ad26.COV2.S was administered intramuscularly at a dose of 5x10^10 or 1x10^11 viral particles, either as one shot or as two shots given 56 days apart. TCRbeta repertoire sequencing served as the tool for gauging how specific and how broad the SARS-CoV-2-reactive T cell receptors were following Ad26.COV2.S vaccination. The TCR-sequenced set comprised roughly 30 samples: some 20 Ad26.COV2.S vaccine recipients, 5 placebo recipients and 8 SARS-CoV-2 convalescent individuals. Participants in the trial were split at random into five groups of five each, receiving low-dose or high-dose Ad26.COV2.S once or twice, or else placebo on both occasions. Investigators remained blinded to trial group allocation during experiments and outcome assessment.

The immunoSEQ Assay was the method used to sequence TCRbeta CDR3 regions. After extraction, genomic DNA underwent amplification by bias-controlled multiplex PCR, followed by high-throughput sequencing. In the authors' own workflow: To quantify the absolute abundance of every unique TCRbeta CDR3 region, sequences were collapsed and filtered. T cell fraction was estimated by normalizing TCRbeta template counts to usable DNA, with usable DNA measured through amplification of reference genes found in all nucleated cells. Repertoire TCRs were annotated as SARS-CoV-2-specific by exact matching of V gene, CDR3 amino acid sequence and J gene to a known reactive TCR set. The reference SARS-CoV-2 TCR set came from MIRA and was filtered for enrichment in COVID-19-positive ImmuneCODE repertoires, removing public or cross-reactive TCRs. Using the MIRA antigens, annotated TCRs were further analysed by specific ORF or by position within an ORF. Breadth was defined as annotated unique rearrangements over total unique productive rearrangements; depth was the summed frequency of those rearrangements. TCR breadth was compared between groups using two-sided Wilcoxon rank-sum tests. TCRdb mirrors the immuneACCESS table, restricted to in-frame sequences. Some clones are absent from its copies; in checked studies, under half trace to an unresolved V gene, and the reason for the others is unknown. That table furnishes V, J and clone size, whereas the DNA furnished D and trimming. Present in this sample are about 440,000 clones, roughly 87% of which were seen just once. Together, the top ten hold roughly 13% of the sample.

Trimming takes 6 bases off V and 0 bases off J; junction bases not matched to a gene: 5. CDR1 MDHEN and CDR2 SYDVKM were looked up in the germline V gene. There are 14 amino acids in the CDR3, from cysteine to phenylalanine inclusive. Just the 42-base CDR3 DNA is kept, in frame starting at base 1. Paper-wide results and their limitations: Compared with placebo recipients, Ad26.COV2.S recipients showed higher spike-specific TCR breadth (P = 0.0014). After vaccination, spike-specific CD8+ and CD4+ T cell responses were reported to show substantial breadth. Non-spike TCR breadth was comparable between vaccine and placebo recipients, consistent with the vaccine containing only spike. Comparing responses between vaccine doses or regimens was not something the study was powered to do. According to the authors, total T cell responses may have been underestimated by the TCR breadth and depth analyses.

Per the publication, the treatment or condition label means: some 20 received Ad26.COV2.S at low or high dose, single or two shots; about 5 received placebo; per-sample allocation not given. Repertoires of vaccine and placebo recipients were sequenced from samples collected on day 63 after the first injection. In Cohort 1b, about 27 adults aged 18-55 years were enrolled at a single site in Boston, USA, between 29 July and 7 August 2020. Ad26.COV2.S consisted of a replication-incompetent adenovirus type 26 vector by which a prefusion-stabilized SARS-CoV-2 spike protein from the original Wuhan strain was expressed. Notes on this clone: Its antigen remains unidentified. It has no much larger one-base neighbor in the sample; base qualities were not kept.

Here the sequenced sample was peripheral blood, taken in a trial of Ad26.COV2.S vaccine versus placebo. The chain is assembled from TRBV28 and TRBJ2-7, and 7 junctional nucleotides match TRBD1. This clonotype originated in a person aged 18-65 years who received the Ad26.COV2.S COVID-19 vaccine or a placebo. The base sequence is TGTGCCAGCAGCCCCGGGACAGTCTCCTACGAGCAGTACTTC. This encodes CASSPGTVSYEQYF. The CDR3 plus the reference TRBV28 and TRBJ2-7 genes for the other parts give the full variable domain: DVKVTQSSRYLVKRTGEKVFLECVQDMDHENMFWYRQDPGLGLRLIYFSYDVKMKEKGDIPEGYSVSREKKERFSLILESASTNQTSMYLCASSPGTVSYEQYFGPGTRLTVT.